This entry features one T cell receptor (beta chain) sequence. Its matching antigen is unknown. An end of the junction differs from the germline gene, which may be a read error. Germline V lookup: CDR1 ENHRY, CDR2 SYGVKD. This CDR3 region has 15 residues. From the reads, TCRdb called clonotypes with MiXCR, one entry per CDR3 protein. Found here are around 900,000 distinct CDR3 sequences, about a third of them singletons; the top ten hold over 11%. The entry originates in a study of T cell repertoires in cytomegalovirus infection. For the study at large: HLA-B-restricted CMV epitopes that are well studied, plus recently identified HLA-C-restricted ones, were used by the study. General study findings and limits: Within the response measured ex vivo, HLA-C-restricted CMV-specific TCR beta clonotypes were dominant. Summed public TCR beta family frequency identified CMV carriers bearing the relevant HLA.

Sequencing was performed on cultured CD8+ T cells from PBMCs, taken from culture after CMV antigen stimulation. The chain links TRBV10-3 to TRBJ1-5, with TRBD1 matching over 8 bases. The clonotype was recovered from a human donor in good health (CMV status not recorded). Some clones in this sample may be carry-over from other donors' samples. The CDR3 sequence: CAISEADRAYQPRHF. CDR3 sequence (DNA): TGTGCCATCAGTGAGGCGGACAGGGCTTACCAGCCCCGGCATTTT.